One sample yielded the 10 T cell receptor beta chains listed below, sequenced in a study of blood T cells in healthy people across ages. A second PCR of roughly 7 to 11 cycles used a sample-barcoded 5' primer and a J-beta primer mix. Via MiXCR, TCRdb re-called the 5' RACE reads, giving one row per CDR3 protein. The data show approximately 490,000 distinct CDR3 sequences, with 24% seen just once and 8.7% held by the top ten. These data were also reused for a study on T cells of mothers and their children.

Source material: blood. Source of these receptors: a boy aged 5-17 years in good health.

This rearrangement joins TRBV4-3 to TRBJ2-1, with 9 bases fitting TRBD2. J gave up 2 bases and V 0 bases, and 5 bases lay outside the gene matches. The CDR3 is made up of 17 amino acids. Germline V gene sequence: CDR1 LGHNA, CDR2 YSLEER. CDR3 nucleotide sequence: TGCGCCAGCAGCCAAGATACAGCTAGCGGGACCTACAATGAGCAGTTCTTC. Its translation: CASSQDTASGTYNEQFF.

The sample holds a few counts of this clonotype. The chain links TRBV5-5 to TRBJ2-1, with D uncertain. The better agreement between TRBJ2-7 and the DNA end casts doubt on the J call. The V gene's germline CDR1 is SGHKS and CDR2 YYEKEE (reference sequence). This CDR3 contains 13 residues. The CDR3 sequence is CASSLSVDYEQYF. DNA for the CDR3: TGTGCCAGCAGCTTGTCAGTTGACTACGAGCAGTACTTC.

In its sample, this clonotype was seen a few times. V gene TRBV9 combines with J gene TRBJ1-1; a possible D gene is TRBD1 (6 bases). The CDR3 contains 14 residues. Trimming cost V 0 bases and J 1 base, with 7 bases left between them. Germline assignment: CDR1 SGDLS and CDR2 YYNGEE. The CDR3 reads CASSVGGRNTEAFF. DNA for the CDR3: TGTGCCAGCAGCGTAGGGGGGCGGAACACTGAAGCTTTCTTT.

This clonotype was seen a few times. The gene calls are TRBV29-1 and TRBJ1-2; TRBD1 matches 7 bases. V lost 0 bases to trimming and J lost 0 bases; unmatched junction nucleotides: 4. The CDR3 spans 15 residues. CDR1 and CDR2 from the germline V gene are SQVTM and ANQGSEA. The CDR3 DNA follows: TGCAGCGTTGAAGACAGGGGGGCTTCTAACTATGGCTACACCTTC. It is translated as CSVEDRGASNYGYTF.

This clonotype turned up a few times. The chain employs TRBV7-8 and TRBJ2-5; the D is unclear. The DNA end favors TRBJ2-7, so the J call may be wrong. CDR1 SGHVS and CDR2 FQNEAQ come from the germline V gene. This CDR3 spans 12 amino acids. The DNA for the CDR3 is TGTGCCAGCGAGGACCTTAGCTACGAGCAGTACTTC. It specifies CASEDLSYEQYF.

This clonotype was seen a handful of times. This sequence joins TRBV29-1 and TRBJ1-1, with D uncertain. Germline loops: CDR1 SQVTM, CDR2 ANQGSEA. CDR3 length: 17 amino acids. V was shortened by 0 bases and J by 0 bases, with 17 bases between the two germline ends. CDR3 nucleotides: TGCAGCGTTGAAGATTTGGGCAGAAGAGGGATGAACACTGAAGCTTTCTTT. This codes for CSVEDLGRRGMNTEAFF.

The chain links TRBV11-2 to TRBJ2-5; D is ambiguous. The CDR3 is made up of 12 amino acids. Germline V gene sequence: CDR1 SGHAT, CDR2 FQNNGV. V lost 0 bases and J lost 7, with 6 bases in between. The CDR3 loop is CASSLDGGTQYF. The CDR3 nucleotides read TGTGCCAGCAGCTTAGATGGCGGGACCCAGTACTTC.

This clonotype was seen a single time. The chain joins TRBV9 to TRBJ2-5; D perhaps matches TRBD2 (6 bases). The length of the CDR3 is 14 residues. V was trimmed by 3 bases and J by 3 bases, leaving 12 bases between them. Germline V gives CDR1 SGDLS, CDR2 YYNGEE. The CDR3 region is CASSAPGVEETQYF. Here the CDR3 DNA reads TGTGCCAGCAGCGCCCCGGGAGTGGAAGAGACCCAGTACTTC. Full variable domain (outside the CDR3, taken from reference TRBV9 and TRBJ2-5): DSGVTQTPKHLITATGQRVTLRCSPRSGDLSVYWYQQSLDQGLQFLIQYYNGEERAKGNILERFSAQQFPDLHSELNLSSLELGDSALYFCASSAPGVEETQYFGPGTRLLVL.

The table lists this clonotype with many counts. The V call is TRBV3-1, the J call TRBJ2-6; D is perhaps TRBD1 (5 bases). V was clipped by 5 bases and J by 0 bases, with 20 bases between them. Germline CDR1 and CDR2: LGHDT and YNNKEL (reference sequence). This CDR3 has 19 amino acids. The CDR3 sequence is CASSYSGLGESSGANVLTF. CDR3 nucleotides: TGTGCCAGCAGCTACTCAGGGCTAGGGGAAAGCTCTGGGGCCAACGTCCTGACTTTC. The complete variable domain, with remaining parts taken from reference TRBV3-1 and TRBJ2-6, reads DTAVSQTPKYLVTQMGNDKSIKCEQNLGHDTMYWYKQDSKKFLKIMFSYNNKELIINETVPNRFSPKSPDKAHLNLHINSLELGDSAVYFCASSYSGLGESSGANVLTFGAGSRLTVL.

The chain combines TRBV27 with TRBJ2-7, with TRBD1 as a possible D gene (6 bases). The CDR3 runs to 17 residues. Germline CDR1 and CDR2: MNHEY and SMNVEV (reference sequence). V lost 5 bases to trimming and J lost 0 bases, with 20 bases between them. The CDR3 spells CASSPIPGVEASYEQYF. In DNA, the CDR3 is TGTGCCAGCAGTCCCATCCCAGGGGTCGAGGCCTCCTACGAGCAGTACTTC.